These 9 T cell receptor beta chains share one sample of origin, sequenced in a study of T cells in women clearing cervical HPV infection. Sequenced by immunoSEQ multiplex PCR; TCRdb stores in-frame clones only, minus some. This sample lists 40,000 or so clones; its ten largest clones have less than 8%. Sequencing input: blood buffy coat. The receptors were sampled from a woman between 18 and 75 years old with a cervical HPV16 infection that either progressed to CIN3+ or cleared (not recorded which).

As to this clone: Read sequence stops 3 residues before the CDR3 end, and the germline J gene provides the missing end. The genes are TRBV5-1 and TRBJ1-2; TRBD1 is a possible D gene (6 bases). With 5 bases removed from V and 5 bases from J, the gap between germline ends came to 13 bases. Germline values: CDR1 SGHRS, CDR2 YFSETQ. The CDR3 runs 13 residues. CDR3 DNA (partial): TGCGCCAGCAGTTCTCAACAGGGTTATGGC. Its translation is CASSSQQGYG. The entire CDR3 protein is CASSSQQGYGYTF.

A note on this clone: The CDR3 end falls 3 residues outside the read, so it is completed with the germline J gene. This sequence joins TRBV7-9 and TRBJ2-5; 9 bases are a match to TRBD1. V trimming: 5 bases; J trimming: 1 base; junction bases outside the gene matches: 5. Per the germline V gene, CDR1 is SEHNR and CDR2 is FQNEAQ (reference sequence). The CDR3 consists of 15 residues. The CDR3 bases that were read are TGTGCCAGCAGCATGGGACAGGGAGTCCAAGAGACC. As protein: CASSMGQGVQET. The whole CDR3 reads CASSMGQGVQETQYF.

Note on this clone: The CDR3 extends 3 residues past the end of the read, so its final part is completed from the germline J gene. The genes are TRBV5-6 and TRBJ2-7, with unresolved D. V lost 1 base to trimming and J lost 5 bases, with 10 bases between them. The germline V gene has CDR1 SGHDT and CDR2 YYEEEE. The CDR3 extends over 13 amino acids. The CDR3 bases that were read are TGTGCCAGCAGCTTGCAGGTGTTTGACGAG. Its translation: CASSLQVFDE. The CDR3 in its entirety is CASSLQVFDEQYF. The variable domain in full, with the rest retrieved from reference TRBV5-6 and TRBJ2-7, is DAGVTQSPTHLIKTRGQQVTLRCSPKSGHDTVSWYQQALGQGPQFIFQYYEEEERQRGNFPDRFSGHQFPNYSSELNVNALLLGDSALYLCASSLQVFDEQYFGPGTRLTVT.

In regard to this clone: The DNA ends 3 residues before the CDR3 does, and the rest of the CDR3 is filled in from the germline J gene. The rearrangement links TRBV20-1 to TRBJ1-2, with no clear D. Trimming stripped 6 bases from V and 7 bases from J, with 18 bases between. Germline CDR1 is DFQATT and CDR2 is SNEGSKA (reference sequence). The CDR3 has 13 amino acids. The CDR3 loop is CSATDSTWAGYTF. The CDR3 DNA, read in part, is TGCAGTGCGACGGACTCGACTTGGGCTGGC.

On this clone itself: With the read ending 3 residues before the CDR3 end, the germline J gene is used to fill in that end. This chain links TRBV20-1 with TRBJ1-1; D call uncertain. Germline CDR1 reads DFQATT; CDR2 reads SNEGSKA (reference sequence). The CDR3 has 14 residues. Trimming removed 0 bases at V and 4 bases at J, with 12 bases between. The DNA read from the CDR3 is TGCAGTGCTAGAGATAACAGTAGAGGCACTGAA. This gives the protein CSARDNSRGTE. The entire CDR3 is CSARDNSRGTEAFF.

With respect to this clone: The read is 3 residues too short to cover the CDR3 end, so that end is filled in from the germline J gene. The V call is TRBV10-1, the J call TRBJ2-7, with D maybe TRBD1 (5 bases). With 3 bases removed from V and 2 bases from J, the gap between germline ends came to 11 bases. Germline lookup yields CDR1 WNHNN and CDR2 SYGVQD (reference sequence). This CDR3 comprises 14 residues. The part of the CDR3 DNA that was read is TGCGCCAGCAGTGATTCGGACAAACCCTACGAG. Amino acid sequence: CASSDSDKPYE. The full-length CDR3 reads as CASSDSDKPYEQYF.

CDR3 region: CSATPPGSGNSETQYF. CDR3 DNA, as far as it was read: TGCAGTGCTACCCCCCCTGGTAGCGGGAATTCCGAGACC. The chain couples TRBV20-1 to TRBJ2-5, with 8 bases identical to TRBD2. The observed sequence ends 3 residues before the CDR3 terminus, with the missing tail filled in from the germline J gene. The V segment lost 4 bases and the J segment 5 bases; nucleotides outside the gene matches: 15. CDR1 is DFQATT and CDR2 is SNEGSKA in the germline V gene (reference sequence). This CDR3 spans 16 amino acids.

Turning to this clone: The read ends 3 residues early relative to the CDR3; the germline J gene fills the gap. In the same sample, other DNA sequences code for this CDR3. This chain uses TRBV27 with TRBJ2-7; 11 positions match TRBD2. This CDR3 spans 15 amino acids. CDR1 is MNHEY and CDR2 is SMNVEV in the germline V gene (reference sequence). The V segment lost 9 bases and the J segment 4 bases; nucleotides outside the gene matches: 11. Here the CDR3 reads CASSGGTSGLYEQYF. The DNA read from the CDR3 is TGTGCCAGTAGTGGAGGGACTAGCGGCCTATACGAG.

A remark on this clone: Read sequence stops 3 residues before the CDR3 end, and the germline J gene provides the missing end. The V gene is TRBV7-6, the J gene TRBJ2-1, with 9 bases fitting TRBD2. Germline V gene data show CDR1 as SGHVS and CDR2 as FNYEAQ. CDR3 length: 16 residues. The trim removed 1 base at V and 4 bases at J, leaving 5 bases unmatched. The CDR3 DNA, read in part, is TGTGCCAGCAGCTTAGTGGCCAGCGGGGGGTACAATGAG. As protein: CASSLVASGGYNE. The full CDR3 protein reads CASSLVASGGYNEQFF.